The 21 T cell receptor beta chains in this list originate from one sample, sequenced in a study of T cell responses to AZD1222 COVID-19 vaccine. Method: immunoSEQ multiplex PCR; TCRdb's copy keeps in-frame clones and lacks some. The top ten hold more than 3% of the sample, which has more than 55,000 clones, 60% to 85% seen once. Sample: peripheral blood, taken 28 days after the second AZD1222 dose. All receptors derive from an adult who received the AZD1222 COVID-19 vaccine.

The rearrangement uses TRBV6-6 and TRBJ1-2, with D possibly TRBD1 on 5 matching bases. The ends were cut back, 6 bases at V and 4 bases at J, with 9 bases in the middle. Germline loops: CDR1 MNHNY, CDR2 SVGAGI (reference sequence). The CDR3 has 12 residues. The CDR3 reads CASSREPYGYTF. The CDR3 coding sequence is TGTGCCAGCAGCAGGGAACCCTATGGCTACACCTTC.

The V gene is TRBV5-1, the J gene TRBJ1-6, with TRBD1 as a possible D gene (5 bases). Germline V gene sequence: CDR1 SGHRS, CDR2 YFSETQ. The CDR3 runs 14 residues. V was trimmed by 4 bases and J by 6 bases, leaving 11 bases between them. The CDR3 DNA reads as TGCGCCAGCAGCCCGGGACGGAGTAATTCACCCCTCCACTTT. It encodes CASSPGRSNSPLHF.

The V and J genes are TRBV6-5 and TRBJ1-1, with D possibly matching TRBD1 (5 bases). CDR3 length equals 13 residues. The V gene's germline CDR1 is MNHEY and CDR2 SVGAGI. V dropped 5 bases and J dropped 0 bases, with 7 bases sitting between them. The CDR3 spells CASSMDMNTEAFF. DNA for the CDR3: TGTGCCAGCAGTATGGACATGAACACTGAAGCTTTCTTT.

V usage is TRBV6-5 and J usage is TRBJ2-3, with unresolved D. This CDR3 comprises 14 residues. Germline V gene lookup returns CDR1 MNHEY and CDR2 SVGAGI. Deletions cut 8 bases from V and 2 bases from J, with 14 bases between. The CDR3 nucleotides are TGTGCCAGCCGGGCCCTACCGACCACAGATACGCAGTATTTT. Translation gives CASRALPTTDTQYF.

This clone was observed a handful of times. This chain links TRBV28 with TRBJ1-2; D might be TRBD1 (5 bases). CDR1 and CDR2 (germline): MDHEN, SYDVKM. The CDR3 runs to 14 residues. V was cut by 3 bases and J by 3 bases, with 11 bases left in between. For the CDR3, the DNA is TGTGCCAGCAGTTTCCCAGGGTTGGACTATGGCTACACCTTC. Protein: CASSFPGLDYGYTF.

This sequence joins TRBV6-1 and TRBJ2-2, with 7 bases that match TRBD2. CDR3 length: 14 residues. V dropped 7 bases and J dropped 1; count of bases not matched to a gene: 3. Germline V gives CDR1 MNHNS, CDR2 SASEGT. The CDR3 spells CASISGGNTGELFF. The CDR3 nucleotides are TGTGCCAGCATCTCGGGGGGGAACACCGGGGAGCTGTTTTTT.

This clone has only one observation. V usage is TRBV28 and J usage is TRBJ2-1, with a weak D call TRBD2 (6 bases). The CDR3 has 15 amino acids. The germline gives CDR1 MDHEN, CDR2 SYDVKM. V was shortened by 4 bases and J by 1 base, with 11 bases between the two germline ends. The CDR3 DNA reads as TGTGCCAGCAGTTCCCCGGGGGTATCCTACAATGAGCAGTTCTTC. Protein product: CASSSPGVSYNEQFF. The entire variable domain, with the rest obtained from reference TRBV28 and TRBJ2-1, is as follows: DVKVTQSSRYLVKRTGEKVFLECVQDMDHENMFWYRQDPGLGLRLIYFSYDVKMKEKGDIPEGYSVSREKKERFSLILESASTNQTSMYLCASSSPGVSYNEQFFGPGTRLTVL.

CDR3 residues: CASSKDREAYNEQFF. The CDR3 DNA follows: TGTGCCAGCAGCAAAGACAGGGAGGCCTACAATGAGCAGTTCTTC. This rearrangement joins TRBV27 to TRBJ2-1, with a tentative D call TRBD1 (7 bases). V was pared by 6 bases and J by 2 bases, with 14 bases between. Germline CDR1 reads MNHEY; CDR2 reads SMNVEV (reference sequence). The CDR3 contains 15 residues.

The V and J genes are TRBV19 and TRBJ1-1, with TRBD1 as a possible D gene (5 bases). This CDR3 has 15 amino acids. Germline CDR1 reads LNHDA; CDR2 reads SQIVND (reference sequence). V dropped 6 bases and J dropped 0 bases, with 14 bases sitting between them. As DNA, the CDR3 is TGTGCCAGTAGGCCACCAGGAGGGGTGAACACTGAAGCTTTCTTT. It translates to CASRPPGGVNTEAFF.

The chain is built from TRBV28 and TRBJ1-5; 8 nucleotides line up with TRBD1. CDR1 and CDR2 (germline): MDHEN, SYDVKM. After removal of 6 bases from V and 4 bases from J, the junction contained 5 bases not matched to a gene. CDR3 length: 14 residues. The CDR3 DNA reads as TGTGCCAGCAGCTCGGACAGGGCGAATCAGCCCCAGCATTTT. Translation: CASSSDRANQPQHF.

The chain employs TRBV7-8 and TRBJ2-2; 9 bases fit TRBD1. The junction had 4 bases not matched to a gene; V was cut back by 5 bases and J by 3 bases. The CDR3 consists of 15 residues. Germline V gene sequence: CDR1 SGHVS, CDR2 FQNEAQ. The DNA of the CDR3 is TGTGCCAGCAGCCCGCGACAGGGGGACACCGGGGAGCTGTTTTTT. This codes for CASSPRQGDTGELFF.

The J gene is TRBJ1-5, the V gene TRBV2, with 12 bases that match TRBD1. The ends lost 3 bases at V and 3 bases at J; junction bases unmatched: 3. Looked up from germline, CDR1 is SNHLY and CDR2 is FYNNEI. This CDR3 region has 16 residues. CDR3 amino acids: CASSERDRGLNQPQHF. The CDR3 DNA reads TGTGCCAGCAGTGAGCGGGACAGGGGGCTCAATCAGCCCCAGCATTTT.

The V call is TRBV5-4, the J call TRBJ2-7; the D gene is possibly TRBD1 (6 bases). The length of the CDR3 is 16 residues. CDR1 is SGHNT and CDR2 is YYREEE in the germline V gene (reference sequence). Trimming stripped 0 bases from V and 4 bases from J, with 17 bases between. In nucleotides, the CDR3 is TGTGCCAGCAGCTTGGAGGCAGAGACAGGACCGTACGAGCAGTACTTC. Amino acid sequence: CASSLEAETGPYEQYF.

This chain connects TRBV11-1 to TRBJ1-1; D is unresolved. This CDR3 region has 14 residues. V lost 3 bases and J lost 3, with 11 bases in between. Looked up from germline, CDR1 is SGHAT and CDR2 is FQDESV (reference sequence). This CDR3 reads CASSLGGSYTEAFF. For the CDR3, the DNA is TGTGCCAGCAGCTTGGGCGGTTCCTACACTGAAGCTTTCTTT. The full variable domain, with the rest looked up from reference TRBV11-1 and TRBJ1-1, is EAEVAQSPRYKITEKSQAVAFWCDPISGHATLYWYRQILGQGPELLVQFQDESVVDDSQLPKDRFSAERLKGVDSTLKIQPAELGDSAMYLCASSLGGSYTEAFFGQGTRLTVV.

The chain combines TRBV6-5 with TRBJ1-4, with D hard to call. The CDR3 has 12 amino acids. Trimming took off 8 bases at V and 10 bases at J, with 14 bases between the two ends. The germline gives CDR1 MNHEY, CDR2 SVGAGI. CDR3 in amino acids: CASGPEARKLFF. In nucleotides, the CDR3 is TGTGCCAGCGGTCCCGAAGCCAGAAAACTGTTTTTT.

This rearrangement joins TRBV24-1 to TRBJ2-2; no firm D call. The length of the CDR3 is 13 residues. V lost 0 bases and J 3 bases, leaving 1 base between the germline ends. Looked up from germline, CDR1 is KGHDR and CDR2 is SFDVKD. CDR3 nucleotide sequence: TGTGCCACCAGTGATTTGTACACCGGGGAGCTGTTTTTT. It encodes CATSDLYTGELFF.

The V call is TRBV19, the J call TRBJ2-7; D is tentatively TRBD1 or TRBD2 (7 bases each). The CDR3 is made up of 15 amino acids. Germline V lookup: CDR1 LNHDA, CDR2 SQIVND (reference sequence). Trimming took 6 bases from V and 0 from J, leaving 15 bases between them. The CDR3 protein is CASSSTGEGSYEQYF. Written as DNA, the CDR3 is TGTGCCAGTAGCTCAACAGGGGAGGGCTCCTACGAGCAGTACTTC.

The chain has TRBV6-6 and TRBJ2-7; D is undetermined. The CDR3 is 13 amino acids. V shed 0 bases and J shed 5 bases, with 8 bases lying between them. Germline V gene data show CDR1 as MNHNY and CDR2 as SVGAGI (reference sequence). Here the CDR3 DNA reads TGTGCCAGCAGTTACTCGATCGAAGACGAGCAGTACTTC. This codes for CASSYSIEDEQYF.

The chain's CDR3 is CASSRRPWQYEQYF. CDR3 sequence (DNA): TGCGCCAGCAGCCGTCGCCCGTGGCAGTACGAGCAGTACTTC. This chain links TRBV4-3 with TRBJ2-7; D remains unclear. V was trimmed by 4 bases and J by 4 bases, leaving 14 bases between them. CDR1 and CDR2 (germline): LGHNA, YSLEER. This CDR3 comprises 14 residues.

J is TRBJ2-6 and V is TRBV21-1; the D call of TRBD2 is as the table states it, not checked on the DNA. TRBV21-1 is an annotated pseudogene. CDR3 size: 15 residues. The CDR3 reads CASSKESTGANVLTF. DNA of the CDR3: TGTGCCAGCAGCAAAGAGAGTACTGGGGCCAACGTCCTGACTTTC.

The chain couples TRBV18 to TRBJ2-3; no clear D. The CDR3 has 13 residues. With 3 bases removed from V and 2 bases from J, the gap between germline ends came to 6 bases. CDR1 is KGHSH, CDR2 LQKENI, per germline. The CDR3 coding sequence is TGTGCCAGCTCACCGCAGCTCACAGATACGCAGTATTTT. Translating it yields CASSPQLTDTQYF.